These 3 T cell receptor beta chains share one sample of origin, sequenced in a study of T-cell reconstitution after alpha-beta-depleted transplantation in children. Using unique molecular identifiers, the investigators prepared the TCRbeta library. TCRdb re-analysed the PCR reads in MiXCR, keeping a single row per CDR3 protein. The table has roughly 500,000 distinct CDR3 sequences, less than 35% seen once. Sequenced here: PBMCs from the stem cell graft donor, sampled from the stem cell graft. The source is a human donor who donated a stem cell graft to a child with aplastic anemia.

V is TRBV27 and J is TRBJ1-1; perhaps TRBD1 as D (6 bases). The length of the CDR3 is 13 residues. V lost 3 bases and J 6 bases, leaving 11 bases between the germline ends. CDR1 is MNHEY and CDR2 is SMNVEV in the germline V gene (reference sequence). CDR3 protein: CASSFTGRAEAFF. CDR3 DNA sequence: TGTGCCAGCAGTTTTACAGGGAGGGCTGAAGCTTTCTTT.

This chain connects TRBV18 to TRBJ2-7; 7 bases align to TRBD1. The CDR3 has 14 residues. Germline values: CDR1 KGHSH, CDR2 LQKENI. V was pared by 0 bases and J by 13 bases, with 12 bases of the junction left unmatched. CDR3 DNA sequence: TGTGCCAGCTCACCACCACTAGACAGGGAAACGCATTACTTC. Protein sequence: CASSPPLDRETHYF.

The chain combines TRBV20-1 with TRBJ2-1, with 10 positions matching TRBD2. This CDR3 has 17 amino acids. The ends lost 0 bases at V and 1 base at J; junction bases unmatched: 6. The germline gives CDR1 DFQATT, CDR2 SNEGSKA (reference sequence). The CDR3 DNA reads TGCAGTGCTAGAGACCCTAGCGGGAGCGGGTCCTACAATGAGCAGTTCTTC. It yields the protein CSARDPSGSGSYNEQFF.